This T cell receptor beta chain emerged from a study of cytomegalovirus exposure and HLA in healthy donors. Regarding the study as a whole: The authors later found HLA-associated TCR beta chains more clonally expanded than equally common others. A link between a missense DCLRE1C variant and TCR beta V- and J-gene trimming emerged from a later analysis. Later analysis suggested most CMV-associated TCR beta chains were HLA-restricted.

The PCR ran on 60 Vbeta and 13 Jbeta primers. TCRdb's copy holds only in-frame clones and misses some; the assay was immunoSEQ multiplex PCR. The sample has 150,000 to 200,000 clones, approximately 71% seen once. Germline loops: CDR1 SGHDT, CDR2 YYEEEE. The CDR3 has 15 residues. V gave up 0 bases and J gave up 6 bases; unmatched junction bases: 5. About this clone itself: Its antigen is unidentified.

What was sequenced was PBMCs. The chain employs TRBV5-6 and TRBJ2-1; TRBD1 agrees at 8 bases. The clonotype comes from a male donor in good health and CMV-seronegative. CDR3 region: CASSLVQGASNEQFF. CDR3 bases: TGTGCCAGCAGCTTGGTGCAGGGGGCAAGCAATGAGCAGTTCTTC.